This entry lists 16 T cell receptor beta chains sequenced from one sample in a study of CD8+ T cells in alopecia areata. cDNA prepared by RNA extraction and subsequent reverse transcription served as the template for sequencing. The repertoire was sequenced with immunoSEQ multiplex PCR; TCRdb's copy has only in-frame clones and lacks some. The table lists hundreds of thousands of clones, roughly 63% of them singletons. Documented treatment: oral pan-JAK inhibitor, 5-10 mg twice daily. Sequenced material: CD4+ T cells sorted from blood, taken around week 54, from a patient treated with tofacitinib. These receptors were collected from a human donor with alopecia areata.

For this clone: This sample includes further DNA sequences coding for the same CDR3. The V and J genes are TRBV5-6 and TRBJ1-1; tentative D call: TRBD1 (6 bases). The V gene's germline CDR1 is SGHDT and CDR2 YYEEEE. V dropped 3 bases and J dropped 1 base, with 7 bases sitting between them. The CDR3 is 13 amino acids. CDR3 in DNA: TGTGCCAGCAGCTGGGGGCAGAACACTGAAGCTTTCTTT. This codes for CASSWGQNTEAFF.

Only a few counts were recorded for this clone. This chain uses TRBV29-1 with TRBJ2-7; 9 nucleotides agree with TRBD1. This CDR3 is 13 amino acids long. Germline V lookup: CDR1 SQVTM, CDR2 ANQGSEA. The junction had 5 bases not matched to a gene; V was cut back by 6 bases and J by 2 bases. CDR3 DNA sequence: TGCAGCGTGCGGGACAGGGTAACCTACGAGCAGTACTTC. Protein sequence: CSVRDRVTYEQYF.

This sequence joins TRBV25-1 and TRBJ1-5; D might be TRBD1 (5 bases). CDR1 MGHDK and CDR2 SYGVNS come from the germline V gene. This CDR3 comprises 14 residues. The V gene lost 5 bases and the J gene lost 4 bases, with 12 bases spanning the gap. The CDR3 DNA sequence: TGTGCCAGCAGTCCGTACGGGGGAAATCAGCCCCAGCATTTT. It translates to CASSPYGGNQPQHF.

The chain has TRBV5-1 and TRBJ2-3, with D uncertain. V gave up 4 bases and J gave up 4 bases, with 7 bases separating them. This CDR3 contains 12 residues. Germline loops: CDR1 SGHRS, CDR2 YFSETQ. This chain's CDR3 is CASSRDSDTQYF. CDR3 nucleotide sequence: TGCGCCAGCAGCCGAGACTCAGATACGCAGTATTTT.

The chain employs TRBV5-1 and TRBJ2-7; D gene unclear. V was trimmed by 4 bases and J by 2 bases, leaving 10 bases between them. Germline lookup yields CDR1 SGHRS and CDR2 YFSETQ. This CDR3 contains 13 residues. The CDR3 DNA follows: TGCGCCAGCAGCGGAACGGAGACCTACGAGCAGTACTTC. Protein: CASSGTETYEQYF. Complete variable domain (other parts from reference TRBV5-1 and TRBJ2-7): KAGVTQTPRYLIKTRGQQVTLSCSPISGHRSVSWYQQTPGQGLQFLFEYFSETQRNKGNFPGRFSGRQFSNSRSEMNVSTLELGDSALYLCASSGTETYEQYFGPGTRLTVT.

V usage is TRBV6-1 and J usage is TRBJ1-2, with D possibly matching TRBD1 (5 bases). The CDR3 spans 15 residues. Trimming cost V 6 bases and J 4 bases, with 18 bases left between them. CDR1 is MNHNS and CDR2 is SASEGT in the germline V gene. The CDR3 spells CASSTGNGRTYGYTF. CDR3 DNA: TGTGCCAGCAGCACAGGAAACGGCAGGACCTATGGCTACACCTTC.

The CDR3 nucleotides read TGTGCCAGCAGTTTGTCGGAAGAGACCCAGTACTTC. This translates into CASSLSEETQYF. The chain employs TRBV6-6 and TRBJ2-5; no reliable D call. Trimming stripped 4 bases from V and 3 bases from J, with 6 bases between. The CDR3 has 12 amino acids. Germline CDR1 reads MNHNY; CDR2 reads SVGAGI (reference sequence).

The rearrangement uses TRBV29-1 and TRBJ2-6; tentatively, D is TRBD1 (6 bases). This CDR3 is 14 amino acids long. Trimming left V 6 bases short and J 0 bases short, with 9 bases between. CDR1 is SQVTM and CDR2 is ANQGSEA in the germline V gene. CDR3 in amino acids: CSVRQVSGANVLTF. The CDR3 DNA reads TGCAGCGTCCGACAGGTCTCTGGGGCCAACGTCCTGACTTTC.

This clone appeared a single time. The rearrangement joins TRBV9 to TRBJ1-1; TRBD1 might be the D (6 bases). Trimming took 5 bases from V and 2 from J, leaving 13 bases between them. This CDR3 comprises 14 residues. Per the germline V gene, CDR1 is SGDLS and CDR2 is YYNGEE. The CDR3 here is CASSLEGTNTEAFF. The CDR3 DNA reads TGTGCCAGCAGTCTTGAAGGGACAAACACTGAAGCTTTCTTT. The entire variable domain, with the rest obtained from reference TRBV9 and TRBJ1-1, is as follows: DSGVTQTPKHLITATGQRVTLRCSPRSGDLSVYWYQQSLDQGLQFLIQYYNGEERAKGNILERFSAQQFPDLHSELNLSSLELGDSALYFCASSLEGTNTEAFFGQGTRLTVV.

The chain joins TRBV29-1 to TRBJ2-3; D possibly uses TRBD1 or TRBD2 (6 bases each). V was shortened by 4 bases and J by 3 bases, with 17 bases between the two germline ends. This CDR3 has 15 amino acids. The germline gives CDR1 SQVTM, CDR2 ANQGSEA. In DNA form, the CDR3 reads TGCAGCGTTGTGGGGGGCGCAGGAAGAACAGATACGCAGTATTTT. Its protein product is CSVVGGAGRTDTQYF.

J is TRBJ1-1 and V is TRBV2; D is unresolved. Deletions cut 6 bases from V and 1 base from J, with 9 bases between. CDR1 and CDR2 (germline): SNHLY, FYNNEI. The CDR3 has 13 residues. The DNA for the CDR3 is TGTGCCAGCAGCGACTCCAAGAACACTGAAGCTTTCTTT. Translation: CASSDSKNTEAFF.

The chain links TRBV7-9 to TRBJ2-3; 14 nucleotides line up with TRBD2. CDR3 length equals 17 residues. Germline V gene data show CDR1 as SEHNR and CDR2 as FQNEAQ (reference sequence). The V segment lost 3 bases and the J segment 5 bases; nucleotides outside the gene matches: 7. For the CDR3, the DNA is TGTGCCAGCAGCTTCCCGACTAGCGGGGGGGACCGAGATACGCAGTATTTT. Its protein is CASSFPTSGGDRDTQYF.

The V gene is TRBV25-1, the J gene TRBJ1-5; 10 nucleotides align to TRBD1. Losses at the gene ends were 7 bases for V and 5 bases for J; bases not matched to a gene: 5. The CDR3 sequence is 14 residues long. In germline, CDR1 is MGHDK, CDR2 SYGVNS. For the CDR3, the DNA is TGTGCCAGCACGGACAGGGGGACTGATCAGCCCCAGCATTTT. Translating gives CASTDRGTDQPQHF.

Points on this clone: Within the sample, other DNA sequences also encode this same CDR3. This rearrangement joins TRBV6-5 to TRBJ1-1, with D hard to call. Trimming took 0 bases from V and 0 from J, leaving 2 bases between them. Per germline, CDR1 MNHEY and CDR2 SVGAGI. This CDR3 contains 13 residues. CDR3 amino acids: CASSYSLNTEAFF. CDR3 in DNA: TGTGCCAGCAGTTACTCCTTGAACACTGAAGCTTTCTTT.

The chain joins TRBV10-3 to TRBJ1-4, with a tentative D call TRBD1 (5 bases). V gave up 3 bases and J gave up 8 bases, with 10 bases separating them. Germline-derived CDR1 and CDR2 are ENHRY and SYGVKD. This CDR3 contains 13 residues. CDR3 in amino acids: CAISDGGREKLFF. CDR3 coding DNA: TGTGCCATCAGTGACGGGGGTAGGGAAAAACTGTTTTTT.

This chain links TRBV11-1 with TRBJ1-2; 7 nucleotides line up with TRBD1. The CDR3 is 15 amino acids. V shed 2 bases and J 1 base; nucleotides not matched to a gene: 4. CDR1 SGHAT and CDR2 FQDESV come from the germline V gene (reference sequence). The CDR3 DNA reads as TGTGCCAGCAGCTTAAACCGGGACAGTAACTATGGCTACACCTTC. Protein: CASSLNRDSNYGYTF.